This TCR beta chain was recovered during a study of blood T cell repertoires in COVID-19. On the study more broadly: Samples of COVID-19 (acute and convalescent) were obtained from the United States, Italy and Spain. T cells, B-cell-depleted T cells, or PBMCs supplied cDNA or gDNA.

Seattle patient enrollment occurred during active infection, with longitudinal follow-up thereafter. In the original analysis: The assay estimated nucleated cells by amplifying reference gene primers. The repertoire was sequenced with immunoSEQ multiplex PCR; TCRdb's copy has only in-frame clones and lacks some. The D gene and trimming were derived from the DNA, and the V and J assignments and clone size from that table. The data show 55,000 to 75,000 clones, approximately 72% seen once. The length of the CDR3 is 13 residues. The germline CDR1 and CDR2 sequences are LGHDT and YNNKEL (reference sequence). V gave up 0 bases and J gave up 12 bases, with 12 bases separating them.

V and J are TRBV3-1 (or the pseudogene TRBV3-2) and TRBJ2-1; maybe TRBD2 (6 bases). The receptor comes from a woman in her 70s with COVID-19, enrolled during active disease. Sequenced sample: peripheral blood. The CDR3 DNA reads TGTGCCAGCAGCCAAGAAGGCCTAGCGCGGCAGTTCTTC. Translated: CASSQEGLARQFF.